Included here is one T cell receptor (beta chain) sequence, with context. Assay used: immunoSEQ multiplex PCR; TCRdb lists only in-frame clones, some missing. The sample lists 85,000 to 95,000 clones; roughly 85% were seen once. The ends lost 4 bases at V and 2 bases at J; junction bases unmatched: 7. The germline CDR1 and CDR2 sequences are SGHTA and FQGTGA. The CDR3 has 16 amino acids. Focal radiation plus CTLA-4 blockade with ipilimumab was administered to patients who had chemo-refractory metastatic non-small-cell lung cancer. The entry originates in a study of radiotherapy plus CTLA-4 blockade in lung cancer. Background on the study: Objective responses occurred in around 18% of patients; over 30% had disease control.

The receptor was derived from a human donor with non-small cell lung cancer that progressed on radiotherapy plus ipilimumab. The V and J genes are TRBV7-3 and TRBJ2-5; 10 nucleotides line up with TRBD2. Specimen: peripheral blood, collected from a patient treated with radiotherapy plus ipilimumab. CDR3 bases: TGTGCCAGCAGCTCTGTACGAGCGGGGGGGCAAGAGACCCAGTACTTC. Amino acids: CASSSVRAGGQETQYF.